This is a list of T cell receptor beta chains from one sample in a study of T cell responses to AZD1222 COVID-19 vaccine. Clones were read by immunoSEQ multiplex PCR, and TCRdb kept only the in-frame ones, dropping some. The sample contains roughly 100,000 clones, approximately 88% of which appear only once. The sequenced sample was peripheral blood, obtained on day 0 of AZD1222 vaccination. These receptors all come from an adult in good health. Each CDR3 is given with its conserved first and last residue. Fields, in order: D gene, J gene, clone size, V gene, CDR3 protein, CDR3 DNA. The D gene is left open where the match is weak. Part of the rows lack a size; the others show once, few, many or a class for expanded clones.

NA TRBJ1-5 NA TRBV14 CASSHRNRVRYQPQHF TGTGCCAGCAGCCATCGGAACAGGGTCAGATATCAGCCCCAGCATTTT
NA TRBJ2-7 once TRBV18 CASSRSYEQYF TGTGCCAGCTCACGCAGCTACGAGCAGTACTTC
NA TRBJ1-4 NA TRBV5-1 CASSLGHHNGIEKLFF TGCGCCAGCAGCTTAGGGCACCACAACGGTATCGAAAAACTGTTTTTT
TRBD2 TRBJ2-5 NA TRBV7-3 CASSFLGLRQETQYF TGTGCCAGCAGCTTTCTGGGACTAAGGCAAGAGACCCAGTACTTC
TRBD1 TRBJ2-7 NA TRBV19 CASSTRQGYEQYF TGTGCCAGTAGTACCAGACAGGGTTACGAGCAGTACTTC
NA TRBJ2-2 NA TRBV5-4 CASSRRFLGDTGELFF TGTGCCAGCAGCCGCCGGTTTCTAGGGGATACCGGGGAGCTGTTTTTT
NA TRBJ2-3 once TRBV28 CASSSGARRTDTQYF TGTGCCAGCAGCTCAGGGGCCAGAAGAACAGATACGCAGTATTTT
NA TRBJ1-6 NA TRBV2 CASRGVQYPSPLHF TGTGCCAGCCGCGGGGTTCAGTACCCTTCACCCCTCCACTTT
NA TRBJ1-2 few TRBV7-2 CASSLEGWEGLNTF TGTGCCAGCAGCTTAGAAGGTTGGGAGGGGTTGAACACCTTC
TRBD1 TRBJ1-4 NA TRBV19 CASNKGQEGEKLFF TGTGCCAGTAATAAGGGACAGGAGGGTGAAAAACTGTTTTTT
TRBD1 TRBJ2-2 NA TRBV9 CASSASTGGYPGTGELFF TGTGCCAGCAGCGCGTCGACAGGGGGCTATCCGGGCACCGGGGAGCTGTTTTTT
NA TRBJ2-3 NA TRBV2 CASSGGPDTQYF TGTGCCAGCAGTGGTGGTCCAGATACGCAGTATTTT
TRBD1 TRBJ1-2 few TRBV18 CASSQGQGYGYTF TGTGCCAGCTCCCAGGGACAGGGCTATGGCTACACCTTC
NA TRBJ1-6 NA TRBV4-3 CASSQGSSYNSPLHF TGCGCCAGCAGCCAAGGGAGCTCCTATAATTCACCCCTCCACTTT
TRBD2 TRBJ2-1 NA TRBV6-4 CASAGLAGVNEQFF TGTGCCAGCGCGGGACTAGCGGGAGTAAATGAGCAGTTCTTC
TRBD2 TRBJ2-5 NA TRBV29-1 CSVGASGSVLQETQYF TGCAGCGTTGGGGCTAGCGGGTCGGTTCTTCAAGAGACCCAGTACTTC
NA TRBJ2-7 NA TRBV11-2 CASRGAIYEQYF TGTGCCAGCAGAGGGGCAATCTACGAGCAGTACTTC
TRBD1 TRBJ1-5 NA TRBV7-2 CASSPTGTGGGNQPQHF TGTGCCAGCAGCCCGACCGGGACAGGGGGCGGCAATCAGCCCCAGCATTTT
TRBD1 TRBJ2-2 NA TRBV7-6 CASRGQGNGPGELFF TGTGCCAGCAGAGGACAGGGAAATGGGCCCGGGGAGCTGTTTTTT
NA TRBJ2-5 NA TRBV18 CASSLLEGSETQYF TGTGCCAGCTCATTATTGGAGGGTAGCGAGACCCAGTACTTC
NA TRBJ2-2 NA TRBV10-3 CAISEGGRATGELFF TGTGCCATCAGTGAGGGGGGCAGAGCCACCGGGGAGCTGTTTTTT
TRBD1 TRBJ1-1 NA TRBV3-1/TRBV3-2 CASIPTGGNTEAFF TGTGCCAGCATCCCGACAGGGGGGAACACTGAAGCTTTCTTT
TRBD2 TRBJ2-3 NA TRBV19 CASSIGGTSLDTQYF TGTGCCAGTAGTATAGGAGGGACTAGCTTAGATACGCAGTATTTT
NA TRBJ2-7 NA TRBV29-1 CSVSKDRNSYEQYF TGCAGCGTCTCCAAGGACCGCAACTCCTACGAGCAGTACTTC
TRBD1 TRBJ2-1 NA TRBV11-2 CASSLAGTVHYNEQFF TGTGCCAGCAGCTTAGCGGGGACAGTCCACTACAATGAGCAGTTCTTC
NA TRBJ1-6 once TRBV28 CASSSTLGRRNSPLHF TGTGCCAGCAGTTCTACTCTGGGACGGAGAAATTCACCCCTCCACTTT
TRBD1 TRBJ1-2 NA TRBV12-5 CASGLTGTGRYGYTF TGTGCTAGTGGTTTGACCGGGACAGGACGATATGGCTACACCTTC
TRBD1 TRBJ1-2 NA TRBV15 CATSRQQGAGYGYTF TGTGCCACCAGCAGGCAACAGGGGGCGGGGTATGGCTACACCTTC
NA TRBJ1-2 once TRBV10-2 CASSELQGSYTF TGCGCCAGCAGTGAGTTGCAGGGTAGCTACACCTTC
NA TRBJ2-6 NA TRBV19 CASSMALSGANVLTF TGTGCCAGTAGTATGGCCCTCTCTGGGGCCAACGTCCTGACTTTC
NA TRBJ2-3 NA TRBV9 CASSATGFTDTQYF TGTGCCAGCAGCGCGACAGGATTCACAGATACGCAGTATTTT
NA TRBJ1-2 NA TRBV7-4 CANTGPTRAFYGYTF TGTGCCAACACTGGCCCAACGCGGGCCTTCTATGGCTACACCTTC
NA TRBJ2-2 once TRBV4-2 CASSQVLAGELFF TGTGCCAGCAGCCAAGTACTAGCCGGGGAGCTGTTTTTT
NA TRBJ2-2 once TRBV4-3 CASSQDHVEGSGELFF TGCGCCAGCAGCCAAGATCATGTGGAGGGGAGCGGGGAGCTGTTTTTT
TRBD1 TRBJ1-1 NA TRBV5-4 CASSSGQAIRNTEAFF TGTGCCAGCAGCTCGGGACAGGCAATCCGGAACACTGAAGCTTTCTTT
NA TRBJ1-1 NA TRBV5-8 CASSRGYLGANTEAFF TGTGCCAGCAGCCGCGGCTACCTCGGGGCAAACACTGAAGCTTTCTTT
NA TRBJ1-5 once TRBV6-5 CASSYSIWTEHF TGTGCCAGCAGTTACTCGATATGGACAGAGCATTTT
NA TRBJ2-6 NA TRBV28 CASTRHRSGANVLTF TGTGCCAGCACCCGACACCGCTCTGGGGCCAACGTCCTGACTTTC
NA TRBJ1-1 NA TRBV28 CASRLQDLNTEAFF TGTGCCAGCAGGCTACAGGACTTGAACACTGAAGCTTTCTTT
TRBD1 TRBJ1-2 few TRBV28 CASSLADRGSGGYTF TGTGCCAGCAGTTTGGCGGACAGGGGGTCGGGTGGCTACACCTTC